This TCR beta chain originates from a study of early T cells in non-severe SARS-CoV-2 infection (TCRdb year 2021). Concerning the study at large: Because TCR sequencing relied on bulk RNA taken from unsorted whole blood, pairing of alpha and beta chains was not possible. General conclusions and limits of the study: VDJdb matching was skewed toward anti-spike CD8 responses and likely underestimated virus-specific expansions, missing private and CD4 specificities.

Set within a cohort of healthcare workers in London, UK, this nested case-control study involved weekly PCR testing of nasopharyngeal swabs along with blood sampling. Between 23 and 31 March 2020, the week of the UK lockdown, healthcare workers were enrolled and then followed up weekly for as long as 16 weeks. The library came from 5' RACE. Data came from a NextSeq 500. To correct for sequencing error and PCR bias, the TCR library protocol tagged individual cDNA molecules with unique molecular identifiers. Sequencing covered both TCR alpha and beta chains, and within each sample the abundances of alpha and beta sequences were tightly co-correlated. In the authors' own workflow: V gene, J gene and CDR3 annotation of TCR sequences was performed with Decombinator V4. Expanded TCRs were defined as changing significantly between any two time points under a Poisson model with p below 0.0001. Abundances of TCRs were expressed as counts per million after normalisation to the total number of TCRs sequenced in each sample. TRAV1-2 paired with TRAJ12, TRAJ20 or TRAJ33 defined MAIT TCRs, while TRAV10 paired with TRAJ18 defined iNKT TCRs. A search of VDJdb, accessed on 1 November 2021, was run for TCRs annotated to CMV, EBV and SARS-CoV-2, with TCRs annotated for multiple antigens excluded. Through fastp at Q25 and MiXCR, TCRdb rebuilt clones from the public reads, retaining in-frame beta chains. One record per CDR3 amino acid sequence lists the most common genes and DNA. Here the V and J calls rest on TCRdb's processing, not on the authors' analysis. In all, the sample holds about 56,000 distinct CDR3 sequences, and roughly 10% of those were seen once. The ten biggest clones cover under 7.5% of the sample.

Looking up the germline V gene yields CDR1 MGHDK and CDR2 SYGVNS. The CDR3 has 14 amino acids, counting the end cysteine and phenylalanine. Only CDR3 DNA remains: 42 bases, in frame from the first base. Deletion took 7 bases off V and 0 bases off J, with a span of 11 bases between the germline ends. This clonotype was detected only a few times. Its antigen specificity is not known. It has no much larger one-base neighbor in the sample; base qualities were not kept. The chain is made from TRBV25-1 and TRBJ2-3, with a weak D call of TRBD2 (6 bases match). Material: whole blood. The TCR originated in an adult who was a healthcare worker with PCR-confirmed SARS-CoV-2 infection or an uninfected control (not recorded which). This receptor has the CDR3 CASNGGLSTDTQYF. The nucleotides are TGTGCCAGCAATGGGGGACTTAGCACAGATACGCAGTATTTT.